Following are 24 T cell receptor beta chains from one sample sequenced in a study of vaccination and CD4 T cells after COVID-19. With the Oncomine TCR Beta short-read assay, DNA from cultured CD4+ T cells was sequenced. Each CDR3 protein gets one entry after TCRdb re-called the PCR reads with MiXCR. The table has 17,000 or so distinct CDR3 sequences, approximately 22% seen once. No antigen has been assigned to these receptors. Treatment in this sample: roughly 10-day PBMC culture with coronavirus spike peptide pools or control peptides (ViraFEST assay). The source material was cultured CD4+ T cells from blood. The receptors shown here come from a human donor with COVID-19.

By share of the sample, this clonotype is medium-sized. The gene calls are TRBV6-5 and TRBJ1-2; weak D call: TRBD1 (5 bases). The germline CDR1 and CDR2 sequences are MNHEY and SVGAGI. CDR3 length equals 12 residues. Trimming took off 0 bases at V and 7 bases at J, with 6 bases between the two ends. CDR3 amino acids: CASSYSGVGYTF. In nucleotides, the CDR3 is TGTGCCAGCAGTTACTCGGGGGTTGGCTACACCTTC.

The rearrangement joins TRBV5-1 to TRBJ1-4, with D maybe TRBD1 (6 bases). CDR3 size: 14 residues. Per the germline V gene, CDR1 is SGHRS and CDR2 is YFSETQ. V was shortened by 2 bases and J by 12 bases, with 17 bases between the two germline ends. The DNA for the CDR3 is TGCGCCAGCAGCTTAGGGGACACGGCTTTGGAACTGTTTTTT. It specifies CASSLGDTALELFF.

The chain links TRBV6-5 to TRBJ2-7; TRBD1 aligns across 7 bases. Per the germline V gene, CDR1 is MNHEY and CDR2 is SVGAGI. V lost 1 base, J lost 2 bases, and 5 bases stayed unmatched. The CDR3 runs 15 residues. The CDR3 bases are TGTGCCAGCAGTTACTTGACAGGGTACCCCTACGAGCAGTACTTC. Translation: CASSYLTGYPYEQYF.

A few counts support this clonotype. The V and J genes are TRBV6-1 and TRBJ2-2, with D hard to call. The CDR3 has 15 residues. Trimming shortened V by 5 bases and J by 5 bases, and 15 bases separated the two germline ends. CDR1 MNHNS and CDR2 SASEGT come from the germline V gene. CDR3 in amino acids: CASSPPQWGTGELFF. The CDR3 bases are TGTGCCAGCAGTCCCCCCCAGTGGGGAACCGGGGAGCTGTTTTTT.

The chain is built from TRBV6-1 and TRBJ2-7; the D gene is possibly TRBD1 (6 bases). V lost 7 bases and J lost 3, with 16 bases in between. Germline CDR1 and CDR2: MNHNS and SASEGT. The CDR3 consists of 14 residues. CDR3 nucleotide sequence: TGTGCCAGCACATCGTCGTCAGGGGTCTACGAGCAGTACTTC. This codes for CASTSSSGVYEQYF.

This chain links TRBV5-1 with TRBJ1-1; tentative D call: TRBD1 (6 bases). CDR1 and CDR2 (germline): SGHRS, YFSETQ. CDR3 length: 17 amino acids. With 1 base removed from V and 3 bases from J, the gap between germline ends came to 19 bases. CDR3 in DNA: TGCGCCAGCAGCTTGAGCCAGGGGAATCTTCACGACACTGAAGCTTTCTTT. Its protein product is CASSLSQGNLHDTEAFF.

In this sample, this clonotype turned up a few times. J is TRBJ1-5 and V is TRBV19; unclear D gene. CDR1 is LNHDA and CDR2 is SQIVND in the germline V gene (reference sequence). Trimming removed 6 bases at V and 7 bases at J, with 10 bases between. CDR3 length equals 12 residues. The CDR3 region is CASRDGMQPQHF. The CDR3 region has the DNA TGTGCCAGTAGGGACGGTATGCAGCCCCAGCATTTT.

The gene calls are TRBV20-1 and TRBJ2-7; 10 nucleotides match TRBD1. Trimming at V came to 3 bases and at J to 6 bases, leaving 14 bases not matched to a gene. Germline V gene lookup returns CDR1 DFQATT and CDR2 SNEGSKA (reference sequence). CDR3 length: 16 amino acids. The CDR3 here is CSASPGGDGTGVEQYF. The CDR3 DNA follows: TGCAGTGCTAGCCCAGGCGGAGATGGGACAGGGGTCGAGCAGTACTTC.

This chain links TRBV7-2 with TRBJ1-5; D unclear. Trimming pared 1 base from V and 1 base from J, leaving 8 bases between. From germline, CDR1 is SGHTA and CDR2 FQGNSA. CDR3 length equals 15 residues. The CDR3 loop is CASSLERASNQPQHF. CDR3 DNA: TGTGCCAGCAGCTTAGAGAGGGCCAGCAATCAGCCCCAGCATTTT.

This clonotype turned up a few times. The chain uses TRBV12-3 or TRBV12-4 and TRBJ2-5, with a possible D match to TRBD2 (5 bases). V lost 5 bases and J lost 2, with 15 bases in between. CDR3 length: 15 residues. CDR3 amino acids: CASSPLAGTQETQYF. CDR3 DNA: TGTGCCAGCAGTCCCCTAGCTGGTACACAAGAGACCCAGTACTTC.

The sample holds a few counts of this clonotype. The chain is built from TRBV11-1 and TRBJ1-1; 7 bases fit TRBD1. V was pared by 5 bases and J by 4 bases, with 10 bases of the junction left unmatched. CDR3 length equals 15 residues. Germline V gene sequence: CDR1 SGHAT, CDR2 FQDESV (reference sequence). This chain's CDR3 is CASSLKGARATEAFF. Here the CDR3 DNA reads TGTGCCAGCAGCCTAAAGGGGGCAAGGGCCACTGAAGCTTTCTTT.

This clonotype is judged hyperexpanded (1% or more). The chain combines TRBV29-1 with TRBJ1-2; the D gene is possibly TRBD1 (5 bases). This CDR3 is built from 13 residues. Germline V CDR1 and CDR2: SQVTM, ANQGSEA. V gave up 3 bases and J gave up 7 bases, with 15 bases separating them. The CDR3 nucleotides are TGCAGCGTTGATGCGTGGGGCGCGGGTGGCTACACCTTC. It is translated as CSVDAWGAGGYTF.

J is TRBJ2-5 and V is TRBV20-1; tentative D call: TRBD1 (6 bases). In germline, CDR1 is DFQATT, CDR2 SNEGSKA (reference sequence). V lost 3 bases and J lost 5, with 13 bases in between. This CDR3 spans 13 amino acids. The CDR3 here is CSASRQGKETQYF. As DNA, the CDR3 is TGCAGTGCTAGTCGGCAGGGGAAGGAGACCCAGTACTTC.

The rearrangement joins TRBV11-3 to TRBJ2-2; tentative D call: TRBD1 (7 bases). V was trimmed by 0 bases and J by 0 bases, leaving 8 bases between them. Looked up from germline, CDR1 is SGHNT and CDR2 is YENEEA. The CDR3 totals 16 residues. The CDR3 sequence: CASSLDRGANTGELFF. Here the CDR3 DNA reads TGTGCCAGCAGCTTAGACAGGGGGGCGAACACCGGGGAGCTGTTTTTT.

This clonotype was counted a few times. Here the CDR3 reads CASSFPGLAGHSYEQYF. CDR3 in DNA: TGTGCCAGCAGTTTCCCGGGGCTAGCGGGTCACTCCTACGAGCAGTACTTC. V and J are TRBV28 and TRBJ2-7; 8 positions match TRBD2. V shed 3 bases and J 0 bases; nucleotides not matched to a gene: 10. This CDR3 has 17 residues. Germline lookup yields CDR1 MDHEN and CDR2 SYDVKM.

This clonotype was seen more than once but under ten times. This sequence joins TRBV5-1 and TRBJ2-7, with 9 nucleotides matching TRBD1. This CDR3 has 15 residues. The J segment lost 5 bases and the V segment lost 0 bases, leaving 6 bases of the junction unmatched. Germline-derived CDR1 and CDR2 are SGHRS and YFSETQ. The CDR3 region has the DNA TGCGCCAGCAGCTTGGGAGGTAGGACAGGGGACGAGCAGTACTTC. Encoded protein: CASSLGGRTGDEQYF.

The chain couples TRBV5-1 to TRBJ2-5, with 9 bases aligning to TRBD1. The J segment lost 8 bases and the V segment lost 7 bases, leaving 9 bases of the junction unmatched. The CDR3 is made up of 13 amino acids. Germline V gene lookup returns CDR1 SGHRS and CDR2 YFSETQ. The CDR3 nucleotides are TGCGCCAGCTACCCGACAGGGGGAGGCACCCAGTACTTC. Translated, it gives CASYPTGGGTQYF.

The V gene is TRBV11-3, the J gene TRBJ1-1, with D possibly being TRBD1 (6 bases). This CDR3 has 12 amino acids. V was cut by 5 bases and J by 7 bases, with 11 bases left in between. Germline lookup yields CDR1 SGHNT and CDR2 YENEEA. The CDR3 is CASSRDTLEAFF. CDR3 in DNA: TGTGCCAGCAGCCGGGACACTCTTGAAGCTTTCTTT.

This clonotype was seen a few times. This chain's CDR3 is CSVRKDSHNSPLHF. The CDR3 region has the DNA TGCAGCGTTCGAAAGGACAGCCATAATTCACCCCTCCACTTT. V is TRBV29-1 and J is TRBJ1-6; TRBD1 is a possible D gene (6 bases). Trimming cost V 5 bases and J 5 bases, with 13 bases left between them. The CDR3 is made up of 14 amino acids. CDR1 is SQVTM and CDR2 is ANQGSEA in the germline V gene.

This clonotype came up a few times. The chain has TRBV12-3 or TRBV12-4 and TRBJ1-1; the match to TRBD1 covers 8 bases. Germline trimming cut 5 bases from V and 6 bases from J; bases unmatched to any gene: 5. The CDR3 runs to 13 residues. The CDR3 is CASSRTGGAEAFF. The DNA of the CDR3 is TGTGCCAGCAGTAGAACAGGGGGGGCTGAAGCTTTCTTT.

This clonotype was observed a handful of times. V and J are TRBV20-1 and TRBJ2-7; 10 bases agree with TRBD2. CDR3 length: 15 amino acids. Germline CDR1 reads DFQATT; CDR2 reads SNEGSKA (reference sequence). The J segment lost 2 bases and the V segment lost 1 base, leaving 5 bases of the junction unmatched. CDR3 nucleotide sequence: TGCAGTGCTAGAGCCCCTAGCGGGGGTCCCTACGAGCAGTACTTC. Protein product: CSARAPSGGPYEQYF.

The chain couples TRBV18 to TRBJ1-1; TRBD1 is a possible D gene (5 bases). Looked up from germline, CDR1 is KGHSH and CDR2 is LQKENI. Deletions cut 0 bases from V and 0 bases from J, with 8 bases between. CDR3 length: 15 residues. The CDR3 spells CASSPPSGLNTEAFF. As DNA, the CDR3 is TGTGCCAGCTCACCACCTTCGGGGCTGAACACTGAAGCTTTCTTT.

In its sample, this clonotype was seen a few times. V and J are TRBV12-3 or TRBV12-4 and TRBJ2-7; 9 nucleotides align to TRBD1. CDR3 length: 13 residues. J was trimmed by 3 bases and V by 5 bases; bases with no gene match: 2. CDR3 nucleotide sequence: TGTGCCAGCAGTCCGGGACAGGGCTACGAGCAGTACTTC. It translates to CASSPGQGYEQYF.

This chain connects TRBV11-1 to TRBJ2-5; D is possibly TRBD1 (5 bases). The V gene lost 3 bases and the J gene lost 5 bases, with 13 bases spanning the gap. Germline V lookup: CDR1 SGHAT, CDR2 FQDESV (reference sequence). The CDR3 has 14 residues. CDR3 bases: TGTGCCAGCAGCTTGGGTGGGGCCGGGGAGACCCAGTACTTC. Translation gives CASSLGGAGETQYF.